The 4 T cell receptor beta chains presented below share a single source sample, sequenced in a study of blood T cell repertoires in COVID-19. The data were produced by immunoSEQ multiplex PCR, yet TCRdb's version contains in-frame clones alone and is incomplete. This table holds tens of thousands of clones, approximately 92% found once. The sequencing input was peripheral blood. These receptors all come from a human donor with active COVID-19. The donor label of this sample is uncertain.

This chain joins TRBV19 and TRBJ2-1, with D tentatively TRBD2 (7 bases). The CDR3 is made up of 14 amino acids. V was trimmed by 6 bases and J by 6 bases, leaving 15 bases between them. Looked up from germline, CDR1 is LNHDA and CDR2 is SQIVND (reference sequence). In DNA form, the CDR3 reads TGTGCCAGTAGGCCCGGGGGGCAGCGCAATGAGCAGTTCTTC. This encodes CASRPGGQRNEQFF.

The J gene is TRBJ1-6, the V gene TRBV30; a possible D gene is TRBD1 (5 bases). The germline V gene encodes CDR1 GTSNPN and CDR2 SVGIG (reference sequence). Trimming removed 3 bases from V and 11 bases from J, with 11 bases in between. The CDR3 has 12 residues. This CDR3 is CAWSPGPAPLHF. The CDR3, as DNA: TGTGCCTGGAGCCCAGGGCCGGCACCCCTCCACTTT.

This chain uses TRBV28 with TRBJ2-5; 7 bases align to TRBD1. Unmatched junction bases numbered 3, after V lost 4 bases and J lost 1 base. The germline gives CDR1 MDHEN, CDR2 SYDVKM. The CDR3 loop spans 14 amino acids. CDR3 sequence (DNA): TGTGCCAGCAGTTCAGCAGGGGGCCAAGAGACCCAGTACTTC. This encodes CASSSAGGQETQYF.

V gene TRBV5-1 combines with J gene TRBJ2-1; 11 nucleotides align to TRBD2. Germline V gene lookup returns CDR1 SGHRS and CDR2 YFSETQ. J was trimmed by 6 bases and V by 4 bases; bases with no gene match: 9. The CDR3 consists of 16 residues. CDR3 nucleotides: TGCGCCAGCAGCCCCCTGACTAGCGGGAACAGCAATGAGCAGTTCTTC. Its translation is CASSPLTSGNSNEQFF. The full variable domain, in which reference TRBV5-1 and TRBJ2-1 provide the parts outside the CDR3, is KAGVTQTPRYLIKTRGQQVTLSCSPISGHRSVSWYQQTPGQGLQFLFEYFSETQRNKGNFPGRFSGRQFSNSRSEMNVSTLELGDSALYLCASSPLTSGNSNEQFFGPGTRLTVL.